This T cell receptor (beta chain) derives from a study of blood T cell repertoires in COVID-19. The protocol was immunoSEQ multiplex PCR, while the TCRdb copy is restricted to in-frame clones and leaves out a portion. The table includes about 230,000 clones, approximately 85% detected once. The CDR3 spans 18 residues. Losses at the gene ends were 2 bases for V and 2 bases for J; bases not matched to a gene: 10. CDR1 is MNHEY and CDR2 is SMNVEV in the germline V gene (reference sequence). The sample was peripheral blood. The TCR sequence derives from a man between 45 and 60 years old with COVID-19, enrolled during active disease. J is TRBJ1-5 and V is TRBV27, with TRBD1 identical over 9 bases. In DNA form, the CDR3 reads TGTGCCAGCAGTTTAAGTGGGCCTTGGACAGGGGGCAATCAGCCCCAGCATTTT. As protein: CASSLSGPWTGGNQPQHF.